This TCR beta chain appears in the sequencing data of a study of T cell responses to AZD1222 COVID-19 vaccine. General observations from the study: Receipt of two AZD1222 doses was followed by a rise in Spike-specific TCR breadth and depth. Without day 14 samples, only post-peak T cell repertoires were studied. The donor group comprised mostly white British people and more females; the analysis possibly underestimated clonal diversity.

Sequencing used immunoSEQ multiplex PCR; TCRdb keeps in-frame clones, though not all of them. The sample shows about 90,000 clones, 85% of them seen only once. Second-dose groups at about 4 or about 12 weeks were pooled. Concerning this clone itself: The antigen remains undetermined.

This CDR3 is built from 13 residues. V was clipped by 4 bases and J by 5 bases; unmatched bases: 0. Germline-derived CDR1 and CDR2 are MNHEY and SVGAGI. The genes are TRBV6-5 and TRBJ1-5; 9 bases agree with TRBD1. This material consisted of peripheral blood, taken 28 days after the second AZD1222 dose. The sequence derives from an adult who received the AZD1222 COVID-19 vaccine. For the CDR3, the DNA is TGTGCCAGCAGTTGGGACAGGGATCAGCCCCAGCATTTT. Translation gives CASSWDRDQPQHF.